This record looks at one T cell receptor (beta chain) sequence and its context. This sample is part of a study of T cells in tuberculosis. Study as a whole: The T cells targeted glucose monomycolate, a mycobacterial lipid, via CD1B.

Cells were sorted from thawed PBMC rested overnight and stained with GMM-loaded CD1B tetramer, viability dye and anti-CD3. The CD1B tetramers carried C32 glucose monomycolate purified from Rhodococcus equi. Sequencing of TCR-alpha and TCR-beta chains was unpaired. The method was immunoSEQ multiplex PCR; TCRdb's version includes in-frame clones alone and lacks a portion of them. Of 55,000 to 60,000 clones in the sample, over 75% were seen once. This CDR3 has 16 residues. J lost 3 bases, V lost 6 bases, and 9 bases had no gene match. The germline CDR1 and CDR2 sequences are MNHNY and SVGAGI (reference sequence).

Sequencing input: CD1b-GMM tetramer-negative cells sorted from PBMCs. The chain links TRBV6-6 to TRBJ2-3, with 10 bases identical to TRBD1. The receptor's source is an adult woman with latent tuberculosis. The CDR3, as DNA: TGTGCCAGCAGAAACTCCGGGACAGGGGTAACAGATACGCAGTATTTT. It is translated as CASRNSGTGVTDTQYF.